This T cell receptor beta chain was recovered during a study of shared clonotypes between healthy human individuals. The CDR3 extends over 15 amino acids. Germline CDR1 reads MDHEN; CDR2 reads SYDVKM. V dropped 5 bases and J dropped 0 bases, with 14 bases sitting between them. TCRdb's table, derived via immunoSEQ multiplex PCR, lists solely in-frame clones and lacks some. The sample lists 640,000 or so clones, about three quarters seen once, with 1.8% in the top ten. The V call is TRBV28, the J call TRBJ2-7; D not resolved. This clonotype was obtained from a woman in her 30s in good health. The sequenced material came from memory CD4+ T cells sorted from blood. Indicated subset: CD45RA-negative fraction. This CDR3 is CASSPAWLSSYEQYF. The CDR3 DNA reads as TGTGCCAGCAGTCCGGCTTGGCTTAGCTCCTACGAGCAGTACTTC.